The 23 T cell receptor beta chains reported below all come from one sample, sequenced in a study of response to subunit inactivated influenza vaccine. TCRdb re-analysed the RT-PCR reads in MiXCR, keeping a single row per CDR3 protein. The sample carries around 850,000 distinct CDR3 sequences, less than 20% recorded once. The starting material was PBMCs from blood, obtained more than 4 days after vaccination. Receptors were obtained from a man aged 45-60 years who received an inactivated influenza vaccine.

This clonotype came up a few times. The CDR3 loop reads CASSWTPEQFF. The CDR3 DNA is TGTGCCAGCAGCTGGACACCTGAGCAGTTCTTC. The genes are TRBV7-2 and TRBJ2-1; possible D gene TRBD1, 5 bases. The germline gives CDR1 SGHTA, CDR2 FQGNSA. The germline V and J ends were trimmed by 4 bases and 9 bases, with 7 bases remaining between them. The CDR3 extends over 11 amino acids.

As to this clonotype: A much larger clonotype is one base distant, so this may be a read error. The V and J genes are TRBV7-2 and TRBJ2-2; D is ambiguous. Trimming removed 4 bases at V and 6 bases at J, with 9 bases between. CDR3 length: 13 amino acids. CDR1 is SGHTA, CDR2 FQGNSA, per germline. The CDR3 coding sequence is TGTGCCAGCAGCTCCAATAACGCCGGGGAGCTGTTTTTT. It is translated as CASSSNNAGELFF.

This clonotype was seen a few times. The chain joins TRBV9 to TRBJ2-1; D unresolved. This CDR3 contains 15 residues. V lost 2 bases to trimming and J lost 2 bases, with 11 bases between them. Germline CDR1 SGDLS, CDR2 YYNGEE. The CDR3 nucleotides read TGTGCCAGCAGCGTTGATTGGGCCCCCTACAATGAGCAGTTCTTC. Translated: CASSVDWAPYNEQFF.

The chain is built from TRBV4-3 and TRBJ1-4, with a weak D call TRBD1 (5 bases). This CDR3 is built from 17 residues. Trimming cost V 0 bases and J 6 bases, with 17 bases left between them. In germline, CDR1 is LGHNA, CDR2 YSLEER. CDR3 coding DNA: TGCGCCAGCAGCCAAGATCGAGTGGGGGTCTTGTATGAAAAACTGTTTTTT. Translated: CASSQDRVGVLYEKLFF.

The J gene is TRBJ2-7, the V gene TRBV19, with D perhaps matching TRBD2 (5 bases). The V end lost 3 bases, the J end lost 4 bases, and 16 bases lay between the germline ends. Germline V gene lookup returns CDR1 LNHDA and CDR2 SQIVND (reference sequence). The CDR3 is 15 amino acids. The CDR3 loop reads CASSIHSSPGYEQYF. CDR3 DNA sequence: TGTGCCAGTAGTATCCACAGTTCCCCGGGGTACGAGCAGTACTTC.

The sample holds a few counts of this clonotype. The chain joins TRBV5-1 to TRBJ1-2, with 8 bases lining up with TRBD1. The V segment lost 4 bases and the J segment 3 bases; nucleotides outside the gene matches: 8. The CDR3 totals 15 residues. Germline V gene data show CDR1 as SGHRS and CDR2 as YFSETQ. The CDR3, as DNA: TGCGCCAGCAGCCCGGGACAGGCCCCTGACTATGGCTACACCTTC. Translation: CASSPGQAPDYGYTF.

A few counts support this clonotype. The chain links TRBV6-6 to TRBJ1-2; no clear D. The V end was cut by 6 bases, the J end by 7 bases, with 15 bases between. Germline loops: CDR1 MNHNY, CDR2 SVGAGI (reference sequence). This CDR3 has 13 residues. CDR3 loop: CASSLSSVGGYTF. CDR3 DNA sequence: TGTGCCAGCAGCCTCTCCTCTGTTGGTGGCTACACCTTC.

The chain employs TRBV5-1 and TRBJ2-1, with TRBD2 matching over 8 bases. Germline CDR1 is SGHRS and CDR2 is YFSETQ. J was trimmed by 13 bases and V by 0 bases; bases with no gene match: 12. CDR3 size: 15 residues. Here the CDR3 reads CASSLDGGREALQFF. Here the CDR3 DNA reads TGCGCCAGCAGCTTGGATGGTGGGCGGGAGGCCCTTCAGTTCTTC.

The rearrangement uses TRBV6-2 or TRBV6-3 and TRBJ2-4; D perhaps matches TRBD2 (5 bases). CDR3 length: 15 residues. Germline V gives CDR1 MNHEY, CDR2 SVGEGT. V lost 8 bases and J lost 0, with 14 bases in between. The DNA of the CDR3 is TGTGCCAGCGTACGGGATAACTTAGCCAAAAACATTCAGTACTTC. Protein sequence: CASVRDNLAKNIQYF.

This sequence joins TRBV11-1 and TRBJ2-1; 14 bases map to TRBD2. Trimming at V came to 6 bases and at J to 9 bases, leaving 16 bases not matched to a gene. The CDR3 runs to 18 residues. The germline V gene has CDR1 SGHAT and CDR2 FQDESV (reference sequence). The CDR3 coding sequence is TGTGCCAGCAGATCCTCGGGACTAGCGGGAGTTGGGGCGGGTGAGCAGTTCTTC. Its protein product is CASRSSGLAGVGAGEQFF.

The V call is TRBV24-1, the J call TRBJ2-1, with unresolved D. Trimming removed 2 bases from V and 10 bases from J, with 11 bases in between. The V gene's germline CDR1 is KGHDR and CDR2 SFDVKD. The CDR3 runs to 13 residues. Here the CDR3 reads CATSDSPAREQFF. CDR3 nucleotides: TGTGCCACCAGTGATTCCCCCGCGAGGGAGCAGTTCTTC.

This clonotype came up many times. The chain recombines TRBV10-3 with TRBJ2-3, with a weak D call TRBD1 (5 bases). The CDR3 has 18 amino acids. CDR1 is ENHRY, CDR2 SYGVKD, per germline. The V end was cut by 4 bases, the J end by 0 bases, with 20 bases between. The CDR3 protein is CAISGTLAREVSTDTQYF. CDR3 bases: TGTGCCATCAGTGGGACACTGGCCAGGGAAGTGAGCACAGATACGCAGTATTTT.

This clonotype has more than one count but fewer than ten. The chain uses TRBV29-1 and TRBJ2-5; D gene unclear. V gave up 4 bases and J gave up 4 bases, with 7 bases separating them. This CDR3 has 11 residues. CDR1 SQVTM and CDR2 ANQGSEA come from the germline V gene. In DNA form, the CDR3 reads TGCAGCGTTGCAAAGGCAGAGACCCAGTACTTC. Encoded protein: CSVAKAETQYF.

This clonotype was counted only a few times. This sequence joins TRBV7-3 and TRBJ2-3; TRBD2 matches 13 bases. The V gene end was trimmed by 5 bases and the J gene end by 5 bases; junction bases not matched to a gene: 7. Germline V gene sequence: CDR1 SGHTA, CDR2 FQGTGA. This CDR3 comprises 16 residues. In nucleotides, the CDR3 is TGTGCCAGCAGCAAGCGGACTAGCGGGAGAGGAGATACGCAGTATTTT. This translates into CASSKRTSGRGDTQYF.

This chain's CDR3 is CATSPGWTATNEKLFF. DNA of the CDR3: TGTGCCACCAGCCCCGGATGGACTGCAACTAATGAAAAACTGTTTTTT. The chain carries TRBV24-1 and TRBJ1-4; D ambiguous. V was pared by 7 bases and J by 0 bases, with 14 bases between. The length of the CDR3 is 16 residues. CDR1 is KGHDR, CDR2 SFDVKD, per germline.

The rearrangement joins TRBV20-1 to TRBJ2-5; TRBD2 might be the D (6 bases). Trimming took 6 bases from V and 5 from J, leaving 19 bases between them. CDR3 length: 14 amino acids. Germline V gene sequence: CDR1 DFQATT, CDR2 SNEGSKA (reference sequence). CDR3 sequence reads: CSAWNSGPGETQYF. CDR3 DNA sequence: TGCAGTGCCTGGAATAGCGGTCCTGGGGAGACCCAGTACTTC.

There are a few counts of this clonotype. The chain employs TRBV29-1 and TRBJ2-7, with D maybe TRBD2 (6 bases). The V end was cut by 4 bases, the J end by 2 bases, with 9 bases between. CDR1 and CDR2 from the germline V gene are SQVTM and ANQGSEA. The CDR3 spans 12 residues. As DNA, the CDR3 is TGCAGCGTTGCTAGCGTAGCCTACGAGCAGTACTTC. It specifies CSVASVAYEQYF.

This clonotype was seen a handful of times. V and J are TRBV29-1 and TRBJ1-5; D is undetermined. V lost 6 bases and J 1 base, leaving 16 bases between the germline ends. This CDR3 region has 15 residues. CDR1 and CDR2 (germline): SQVTM, ANQGSEA. CDR3 loop: CSVAFSSTSNQPQHF. CDR3 DNA: TGCAGCGTCGCATTCTCCAGTACAAGCAATCAGCCCCAGCATTTT.

This clonotype was detected many times. The gene calls are TRBV6-2 or TRBV6-3 and TRBJ2-7; TRBD1 agrees at 7 bases. This CDR3 spans 14 amino acids. Germline V gene lookup returns CDR1 MNHEY and CDR2 SVGEGT. J gave up 2 bases and V 6 bases, and 7 bases lay outside the gene matches. Here the CDR3 reads CASSHRTGPYEQYF. The CDR3 nucleotides read TGTGCCAGCAGCCATCGGACAGGTCCCTACGAGCAGTACTTC.

This clonotype appeared a few times. The chain links TRBV12-3 or TRBV12-4 to TRBJ1-2; 8 bases align to TRBD1. V shed 6 bases and J 4 bases; nucleotides not matched to a gene: 10. The CDR3 is 15 residues long. CDR3 amino acids: CASSPAAGGVYGYTF. The CDR3 bases are TGTGCCAGCAGCCCGGCCGCAGGGGGCGTCTATGGCTACACCTTC.

This clonotype was counted a few times. The gene calls are TRBV7-2 and TRBJ2-1; 7 bases agree with TRBD2. Germline CDR1 SGHTA, CDR2 FQGNSA. V dropped 4 bases and J dropped 7; count of bases not matched to a gene: 10. The CDR3 length is 15 residues. Written as DNA, the CDR3 is TGTGCCAGCAGCTGGCTAGCGGTAGACGTAAATGAGCAGTTCTTC. This translates into CASSWLAVDVNEQFF. The full variable domain, with the rest looked up from reference TRBV7-2 and TRBJ2-1, is GAGVSQSPSNKVTEKGKDVELRCDPISGHTALYWYRQSLGQGLEFLIYFQGNSAPDKSGLPSDRFSAERTGGSVSTLTIQRTQQEDSAVYLCASSWLAVDVNEQFFGPGTRLTVL.

In its sample, this clonotype was seen once. This chain joins TRBV20-1 and TRBJ2-2, with D tentatively TRBD2 (5 bases). With 1 base removed from V and 3 bases from J, the gap between germline ends came to 9 bases. The CDR3 extends over 14 amino acids. CDR1 DFQATT and CDR2 SNEGSKA come from the germline V gene (reference sequence). The CDR3: CSARVGKYTGELFF. CDR3 coding DNA: TGCAGTGCTAGAGTCGGGAAATACACCGGGGAGCTGTTTTTT.

The chain combines TRBV18 with TRBJ1-1; no definite D call. The CDR3 is 12 residues long. The germline V and J ends were trimmed by 3 bases and 6 bases, with 8 bases remaining between them. Germline loops: CDR1 KGHSH, CDR2 LQKENI. CDR3 nucleotide sequence: TGTGCCAGCTCACCCATCGGACCTGAAGCTTTCTTT. Translating it yields CASSPIGPEAFF.